This T cell receptor (beta chain) was sequenced for a study of cytomegalovirus exposure and HLA in healthy donors. General study results and limits: With high specificity and sensitivity, the classifier reportedly diagnosed cytomegalovirus status. A later analysis reportedly found fewer N-insertions in an Asian-associated ancestry cluster than the roughly 670-donor mean.

A multiplex PCR was run with 60 Vbeta primers and 13 Jbeta primers. Profiling relied on immunoSEQ multiplex PCR, and the TCRdb table lists in-frame clones only, not all of them. Among under 200,000 clones listed, around nine tenths were seen once. V was pared by 0 bases and J by 0 bases, with 9 bases between. Germline CDR1 and CDR2: LGHNA and YNFKEQ. CDR3 length: 15 amino acids. Each donor was healthy, and each was a bone marrow donor. With regard to this clone: The antigen remains undetermined.

The rearrangement uses TRBV4-2 and TRBJ2-7; tentative D call: TRBD2 (6 bases). The specimen was PBMCs. This clonotype was sampled from a young woman in good health and CMV-seronegative. DNA of the CDR3: TGTGCCAGCAGCCAAGATCCGGGGGACTCCTACGAGCAGTACTTC. Its protein product is CASSQDPGDSYEQYF.